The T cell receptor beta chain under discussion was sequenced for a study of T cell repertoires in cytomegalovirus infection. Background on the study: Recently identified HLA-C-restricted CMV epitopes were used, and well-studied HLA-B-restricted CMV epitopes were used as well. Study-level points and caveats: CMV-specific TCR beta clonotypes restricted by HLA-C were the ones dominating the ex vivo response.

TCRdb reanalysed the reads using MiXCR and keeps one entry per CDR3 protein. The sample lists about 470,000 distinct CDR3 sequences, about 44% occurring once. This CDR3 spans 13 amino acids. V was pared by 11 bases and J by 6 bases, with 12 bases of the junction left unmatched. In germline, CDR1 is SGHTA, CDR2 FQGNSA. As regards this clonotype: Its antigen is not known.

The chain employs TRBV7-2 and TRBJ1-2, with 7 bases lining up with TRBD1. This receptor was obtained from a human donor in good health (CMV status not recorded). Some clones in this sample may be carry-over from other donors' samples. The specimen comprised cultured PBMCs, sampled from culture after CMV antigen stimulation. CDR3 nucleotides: TGTGCCGGGGGGAGTAGGACAGGTGATGGCTACACCTTC. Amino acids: CAGGSRTGDGYTF.